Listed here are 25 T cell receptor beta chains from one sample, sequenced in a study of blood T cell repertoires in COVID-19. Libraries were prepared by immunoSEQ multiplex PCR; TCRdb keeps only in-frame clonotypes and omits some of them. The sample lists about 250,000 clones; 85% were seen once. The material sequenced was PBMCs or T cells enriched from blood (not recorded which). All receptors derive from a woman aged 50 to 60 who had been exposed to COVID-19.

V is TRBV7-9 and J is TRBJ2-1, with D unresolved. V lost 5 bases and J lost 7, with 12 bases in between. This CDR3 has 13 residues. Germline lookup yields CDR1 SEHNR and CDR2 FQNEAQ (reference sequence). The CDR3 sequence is CASSHPLENEQFF. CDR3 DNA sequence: TGTGCCAGCAGCCACCCCTTAGAGAATGAGCAGTTCTTC.

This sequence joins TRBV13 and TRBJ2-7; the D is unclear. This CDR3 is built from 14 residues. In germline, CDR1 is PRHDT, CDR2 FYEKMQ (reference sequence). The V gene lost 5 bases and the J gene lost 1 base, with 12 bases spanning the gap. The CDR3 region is CASSARHSSYEQYF. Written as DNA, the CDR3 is TGTGCCAGCAGCGCACGCCACAGTTCCTACGAGCAGTACTTC.

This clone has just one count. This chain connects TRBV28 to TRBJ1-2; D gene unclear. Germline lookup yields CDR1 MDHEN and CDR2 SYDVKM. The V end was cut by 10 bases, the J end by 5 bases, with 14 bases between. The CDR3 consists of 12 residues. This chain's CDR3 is CATTGSMYGYTF. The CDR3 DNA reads TGTGCCACTACGGGATCTATGTATGGCTACACCTTC.

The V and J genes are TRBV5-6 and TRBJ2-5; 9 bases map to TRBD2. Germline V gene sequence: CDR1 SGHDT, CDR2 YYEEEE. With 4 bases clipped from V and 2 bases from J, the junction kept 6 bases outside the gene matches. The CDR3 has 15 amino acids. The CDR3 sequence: CASSLGLAGQETQYF. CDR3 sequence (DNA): TGTGCCAGCAGCCTGGGGCTAGCGGGGCAAGAGACCCAGTACTTC.

CDR3 nucleotides: TGTGCCACCAGCGTACTCACGGGGAGATACGAGCAGTACTTC. Its translation: CATSVLTGRYEQYF. The V and J genes are TRBV15 and TRBJ2-7, with D possibly TRBD2 on 5 matching bases. CDR3 length: 14 amino acids. V lost 5 bases and J 4 bases, leaving 15 bases between the germline ends. The germline CDR1 and CDR2 sequences are LNHNV and YYDKDF (reference sequence).

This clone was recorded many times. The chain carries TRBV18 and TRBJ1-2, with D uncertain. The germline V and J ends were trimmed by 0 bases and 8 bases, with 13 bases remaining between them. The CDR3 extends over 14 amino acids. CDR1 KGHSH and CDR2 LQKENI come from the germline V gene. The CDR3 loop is CASSPPEWLWGYTF. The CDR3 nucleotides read TGTGCCAGCTCACCACCCGAGTGGTTGTGGGGCTACACCTTC.

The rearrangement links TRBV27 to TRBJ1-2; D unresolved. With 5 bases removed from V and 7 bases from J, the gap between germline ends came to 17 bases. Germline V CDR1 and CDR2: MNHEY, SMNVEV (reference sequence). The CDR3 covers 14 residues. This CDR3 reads CASSAGYTATGYTF. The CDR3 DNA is TGTGCCAGCAGTGCCGGGTACACTGCTACTGGCTACACCTTC.

CDR3 amino acids: CATSGGGSGNTEAFF. The CDR3 coding sequence is TGTGCCACCAGTGGAGGGGGTTCGGGAAACACTGAAGCTTTCTTT. The chain links TRBV24-1 to TRBJ1-1, with D possibly matching TRBD1 (6 bases). Germline loops: CDR1 KGHDR, CDR2 SFDVKD. The CDR3 runs 15 residues. V lost 5 bases, J lost 2 bases, and 14 bases lay in between.

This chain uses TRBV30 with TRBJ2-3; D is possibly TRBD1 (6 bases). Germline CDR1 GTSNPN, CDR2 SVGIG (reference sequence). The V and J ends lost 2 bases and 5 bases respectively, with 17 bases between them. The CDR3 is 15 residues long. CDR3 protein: CAWSPILRGRDTQYF. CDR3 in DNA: TGTGCCTGGAGTCCGATTTTGAGGGGGAGAGATACGCAGTATTTT.

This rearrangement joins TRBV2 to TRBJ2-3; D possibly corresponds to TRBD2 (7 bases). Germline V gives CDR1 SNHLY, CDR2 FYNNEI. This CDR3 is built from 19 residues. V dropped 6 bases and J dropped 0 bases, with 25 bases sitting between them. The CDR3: CASSDFWGGVTFSTDTQYF. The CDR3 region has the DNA TGTGCCAGCAGCGATTTCTGGGGGGGCGTGACCTTTAGCACAGATACGCAGTATTTT.

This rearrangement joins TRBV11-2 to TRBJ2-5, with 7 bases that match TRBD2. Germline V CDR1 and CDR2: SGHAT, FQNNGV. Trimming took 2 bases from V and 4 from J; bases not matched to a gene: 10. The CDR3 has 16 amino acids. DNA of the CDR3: TGTGCCAGCAGCTTAAACCCCCGGGGGGTGTCAGAGACCCAGTACTTC. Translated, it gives CASSLNPRGVSETQYF.

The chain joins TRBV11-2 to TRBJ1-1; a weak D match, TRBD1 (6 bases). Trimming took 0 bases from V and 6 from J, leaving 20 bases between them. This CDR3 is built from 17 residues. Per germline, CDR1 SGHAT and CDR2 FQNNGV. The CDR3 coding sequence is TGTGCCAGCAGCTTAGAATCATACAGGGAAGGGGCCTCTGAAGCTTTCTTT. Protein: CASSLESYREGASEAFF.

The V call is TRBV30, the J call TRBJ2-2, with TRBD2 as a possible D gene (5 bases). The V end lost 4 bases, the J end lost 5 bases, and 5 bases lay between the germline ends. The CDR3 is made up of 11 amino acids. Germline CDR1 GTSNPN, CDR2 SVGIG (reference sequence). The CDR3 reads CAWTGTGELFF. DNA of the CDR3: TGTGCCTGGACGGGAACCGGGGAGCTGTTTTTT.

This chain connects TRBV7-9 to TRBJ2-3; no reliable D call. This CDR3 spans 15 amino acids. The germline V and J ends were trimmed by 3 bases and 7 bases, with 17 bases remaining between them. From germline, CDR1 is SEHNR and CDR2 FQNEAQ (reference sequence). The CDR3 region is CASSFGPPFPHTQYF. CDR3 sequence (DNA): TGTGCCAGCAGCTTTGGGCCCCCTTTTCCCCATACGCAGTATTTT.

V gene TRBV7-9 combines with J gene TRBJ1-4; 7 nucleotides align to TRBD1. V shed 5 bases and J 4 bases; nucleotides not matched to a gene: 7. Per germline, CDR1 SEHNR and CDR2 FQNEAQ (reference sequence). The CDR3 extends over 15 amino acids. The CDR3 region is CASSLGQTVNEKLFF. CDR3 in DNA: TGTGCCAGCAGCCTGGGACAGACCGTTAATGAAAAACTGTTTTTT.

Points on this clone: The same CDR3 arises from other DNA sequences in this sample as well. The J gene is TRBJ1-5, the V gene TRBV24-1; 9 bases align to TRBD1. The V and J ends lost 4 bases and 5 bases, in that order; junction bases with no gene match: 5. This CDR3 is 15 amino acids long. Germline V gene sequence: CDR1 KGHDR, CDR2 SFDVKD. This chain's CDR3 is CATSDPGQGDQPQHF. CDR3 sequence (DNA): TGTGCCACCAGTGACCCGGGACAGGGTGATCAGCCCCAGCATTTT.

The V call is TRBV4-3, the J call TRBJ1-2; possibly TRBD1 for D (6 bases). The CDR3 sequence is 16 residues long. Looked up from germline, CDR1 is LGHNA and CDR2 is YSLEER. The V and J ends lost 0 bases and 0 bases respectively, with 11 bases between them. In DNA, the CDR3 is TGCGCCAGCAGCCAAGATAACAGGGCGACTAACTATGGCTACACCTTC. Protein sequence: CASSQDNRATNYGYTF.

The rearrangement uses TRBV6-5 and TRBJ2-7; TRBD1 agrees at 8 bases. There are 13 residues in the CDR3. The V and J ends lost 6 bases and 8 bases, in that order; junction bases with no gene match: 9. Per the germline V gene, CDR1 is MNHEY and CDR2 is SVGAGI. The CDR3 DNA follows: TGTGCCAGCAGCAACGACAGGGGTTCAAAGCAGTACTTC. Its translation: CASSNDRGSKQYF.

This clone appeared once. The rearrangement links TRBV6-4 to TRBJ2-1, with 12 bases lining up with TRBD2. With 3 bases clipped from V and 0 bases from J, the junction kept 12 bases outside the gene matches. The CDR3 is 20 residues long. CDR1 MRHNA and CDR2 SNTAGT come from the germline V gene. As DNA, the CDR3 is TGTGCCAGCAGTGAATTCCCCCTAGCGGGGGGGTCATACTCCTACAATGAGCAGTTCTTC. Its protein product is CASSEFPLAGGSYSYNEQFF.

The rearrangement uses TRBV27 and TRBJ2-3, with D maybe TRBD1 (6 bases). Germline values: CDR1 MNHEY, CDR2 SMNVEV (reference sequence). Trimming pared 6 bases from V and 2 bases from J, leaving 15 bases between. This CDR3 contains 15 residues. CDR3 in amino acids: CASSSGVLSTDTQYF. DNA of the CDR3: TGTGCCAGCAGCTCAGGGGTTCTCTCCACAGATACGCAGTATTTT.

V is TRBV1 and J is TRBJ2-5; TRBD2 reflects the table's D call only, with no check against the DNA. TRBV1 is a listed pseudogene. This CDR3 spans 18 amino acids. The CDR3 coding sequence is TGCACCAGCAGCCAAGGCGGGGGGGCCAGGTCGGGTCTAGAGACCCAGTACTTC. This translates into CTSSQGGGARSGLETQYF.

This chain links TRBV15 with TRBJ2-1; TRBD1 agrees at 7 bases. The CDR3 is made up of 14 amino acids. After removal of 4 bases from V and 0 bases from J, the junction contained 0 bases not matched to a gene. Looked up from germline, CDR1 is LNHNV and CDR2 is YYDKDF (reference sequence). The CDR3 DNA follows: TGTGCCACCAGCACAGGGGGCTCCTACAATGAGCAGTTCTTC. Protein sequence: CATSTGGSYNEQFF.

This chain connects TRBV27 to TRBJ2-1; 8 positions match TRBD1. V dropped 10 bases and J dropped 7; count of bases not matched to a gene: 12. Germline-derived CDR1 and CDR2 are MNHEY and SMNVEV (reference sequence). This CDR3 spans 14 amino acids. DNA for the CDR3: TGTGCCACTTTCCCCCAGGGGGCTGCAAATGAGCAGTTCTTC. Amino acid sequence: CATFPQGAANEQFF.

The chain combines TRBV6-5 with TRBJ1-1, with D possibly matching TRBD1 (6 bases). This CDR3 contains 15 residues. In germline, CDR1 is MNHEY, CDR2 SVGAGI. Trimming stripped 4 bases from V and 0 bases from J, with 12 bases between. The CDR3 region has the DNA TGTGCCAGCAGTTCCCCTACAGGGATGAACACTGAAGCTTTCTTT. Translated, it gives CASSSPTGMNTEAFF.

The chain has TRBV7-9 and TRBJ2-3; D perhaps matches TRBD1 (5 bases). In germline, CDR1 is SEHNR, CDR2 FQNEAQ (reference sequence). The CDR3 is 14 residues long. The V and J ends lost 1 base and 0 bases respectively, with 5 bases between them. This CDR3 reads CASSLGTSTDTQYF. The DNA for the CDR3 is TGTGCCAGCAGCTTAGGGACAAGCACAGATACGCAGTATTTT.